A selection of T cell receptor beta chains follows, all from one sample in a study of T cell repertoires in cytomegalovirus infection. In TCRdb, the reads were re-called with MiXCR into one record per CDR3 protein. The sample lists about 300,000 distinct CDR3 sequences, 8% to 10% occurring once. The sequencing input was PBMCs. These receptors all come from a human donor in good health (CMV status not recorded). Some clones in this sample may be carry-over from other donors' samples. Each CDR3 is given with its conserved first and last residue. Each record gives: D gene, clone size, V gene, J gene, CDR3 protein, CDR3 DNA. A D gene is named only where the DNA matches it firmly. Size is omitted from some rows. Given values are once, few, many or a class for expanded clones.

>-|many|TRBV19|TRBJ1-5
CASSIRVVGNQPQHF
TGTGCCAGTAGTATCAGGGTTGTAGGGAATCAGCCCCAGCATTTT
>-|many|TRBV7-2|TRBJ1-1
CASSYYLTGSTEAFF
TGTGCCAGCAGCTACTACCTTACAGGGAGCACTGAAGCTTTCTTT
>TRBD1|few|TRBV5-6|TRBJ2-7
CASSRTGREQYF
TGTGCCAGCAGCAGGACAGGTCGGGAGCAGTACTTC
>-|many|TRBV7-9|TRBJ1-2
CASSAAYYGYTF
TGTGCCAGCTCAGCTGCCTACTATGGCTACACCTTC
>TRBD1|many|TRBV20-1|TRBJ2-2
CSARIGQGYTGELFF
TGCAGTGCTAGGATAGGACAGGGATACACCGGGGAGCTGTTTTTT
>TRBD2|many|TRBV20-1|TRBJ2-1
CSAWGGPGPYNEQFF
TGCAGTGCCTGGGGGGGTCCGGGCCCCTACAATGAGCAGTTCTTC
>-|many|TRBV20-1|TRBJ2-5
CSAADSQETQYF
TGCAGTGCTGCCGACTCGCAAGAGACCCAGTACTTC
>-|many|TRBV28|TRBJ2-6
CASRLRVANSGANVLTF
TGTGCCAGCAGACTCCGGGTCGCCAACTCTGGGGCCAACGTCCTGACTTTC
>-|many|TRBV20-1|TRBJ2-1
CSARDSLALNYNEQFF
TGCAGTGCTAGAGATTCTTTAGCCCTCAACTACAATGAGCAGTTCTTC
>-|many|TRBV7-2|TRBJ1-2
CASSSAGYGYTF
TGTGCCAGCAGCTCCGCAGGCTATGGCTACACCTTC
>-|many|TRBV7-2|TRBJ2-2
CASSSPRNTGELFF
TGTGCCAGCAGCTCCCCTAGAAACACCGGGGAGCTGTTTTTT
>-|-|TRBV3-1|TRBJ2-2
CASSQVKTGELFF
TGTGCCAGCAGCCAAGTGAAGACCGGGGAGCTGTTTTTT
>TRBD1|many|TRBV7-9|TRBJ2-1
CASSVDRGRHNEQFF
TGTGCCAGCAGCGTTGACAGGGGAAGGCACAATGAGCAGTTCTTC
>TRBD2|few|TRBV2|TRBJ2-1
CASSTDPRLAESYNEQFF
TGTGCCAGCAGTACCGATCCACGACTAGCGGAGTCCTACAATGAGCAGTTCTTC
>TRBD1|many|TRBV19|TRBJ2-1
CASSIDPDRDEQFF
TGTGCCAGTAGTATAGACCCGGACAGGGATGAGCAGTTCTTC
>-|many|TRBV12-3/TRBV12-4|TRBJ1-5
CASSLRSSNQPQHF
TGTGCCAGCAGTTTAAGGTCGAGCAATCAGCCCCAGCATTTT
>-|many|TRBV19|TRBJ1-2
CASSKKRTAHGYTF
TGTGCCAGTAGTAAGAAACGGACAGCTCATGGCTACACCTTC
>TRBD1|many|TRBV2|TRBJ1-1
CASSGGQGAEAFF
TGTGCCAGCAGTGGCGGACAGGGGGCTGAAGCTTTCTTT
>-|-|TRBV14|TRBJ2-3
CASSTPGVTDTQYF
TGTGCCAGCAGCACCCCCGGGGTCACAGATACGCAGTATTTT
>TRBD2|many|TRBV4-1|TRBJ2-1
CASSPSGGGSDEQFF
TGCGCCAGCAGCCCTAGCGGGGGGGGCTCCGATGAGCAGTTCTTC
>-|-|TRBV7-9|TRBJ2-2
CASSSPGSGELFF
TGTGCCAGCAGCTCACCAGGGTCCGGGGAGCTGTTTTTT
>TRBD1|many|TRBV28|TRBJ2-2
CASSFPPGTGGFIGELFF
TGTGCCAGCAGTTTCCCACCCGGGACAGGGGGTTTTATCGGGGAGCTGTTTTTT
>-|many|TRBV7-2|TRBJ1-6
CASSSTVPSYNSPLHF
TGTGCCAGCAGCTCGACAGTTCCCTCCTATAATTCACCCCTCCACTTT
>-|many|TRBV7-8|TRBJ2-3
CASAREPADTQYF
TGTGCCAGCGCTCGCGAGCCGGCGGATACGCAGTATTTT
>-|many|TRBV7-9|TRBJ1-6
CASSLGRTNSPLHF
TGTGCCAGCAGCTTAGGGCGGACCAATTCACCCCTCCACTTT
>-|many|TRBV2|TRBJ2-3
CASITVTDTQYF
TGTGCCAGCATTACGGTGACAGATACGCAGTATTTT
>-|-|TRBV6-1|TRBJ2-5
CASSGSRIETQYF
TGTGCCAGCAGTGGGTCTAGGATAGAGACCCAGTACTTC
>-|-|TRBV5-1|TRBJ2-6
CASSSQGIGANVLTF
TGCGCCAGCAGCTCGCAGGGCATTGGGGCCAACGTCCTGACTTTC